A single sample is the source of the 14 T cell receptor beta chains below, sequenced in a study of T cells after posttransplantation cyclophosphamide. Clones were read by immunoSEQ multiplex PCR, and TCRdb kept only the in-frame ones, dropping some. The data hold approximately 12,000 clones, with around 83% observed a single time. The sample comprised memory CD4+ T cells sorted from PBMCs. These receptors were obtained from a man in his fifties in good health, CMV-negative, and a related stem cell transplant donor.

The gene calls are TRBV2 and TRBJ2-3; 11 bases are shared with TRBD2. The V gene's germline CDR1 is SNHLY and CDR2 FYNNEI. The V gene end was trimmed by 6 bases and the J gene end by 9 bases; junction bases not matched to a gene: 8. CDR3 length equals 14 residues. In DNA form, the CDR3 reads TGTGCCAGCAGGGGGACTAGCGGTCCCCTCACGCAGTATTTT. This gives the protein CASRGTSGPLTQYF.

This chain joins TRBV30 and TRBJ2-2, with TRBD2 identical over 9 bases. With V trimmed by 4 bases and J by 1 base, 4 bases remained unmatched. CDR3 length equals 15 residues. Per germline, CDR1 GTSNPN and CDR2 SVGIG (reference sequence). CDR3 in amino acids: CAWTMTSGNTGELFF. CDR3 nucleotide sequence: TGTGCCTGGACCATGACTAGCGGGAACACCGGGGAGCTGTTTTTT. Full variable domain (remainder filled in from reference TRBV30 and TRBJ2-2): SQTIHQWPATLVQPVGSPLSLECTVEGTSNPNLYWYRQAAGRGLQLLFYSVGIGQISSEVPQNLSASRPQDRQFILSSKKLLLSDSGFYLCAWTMTSGNTGELFFGEGSRLTVL.

This clone was detected only a few times. This rearrangement joins TRBV5-1 to TRBJ1-4, with unresolved D. This CDR3 comprises 15 residues. Germline assignment: CDR1 SGHRS and CDR2 YFSETQ. V dropped 3 bases and J dropped 3 bases, with 12 bases sitting between them. CDR3 amino acids: CASSSRDVSNEKLFF. In DNA, the CDR3 is TGCGCCAGCAGCTCGCGAGATGTGTCTAATGAAAAACTGTTTTTT.

J is TRBJ2-3 and V is TRBV30; weak D call: TRBD1 (6 bases). V was pared by 2 bases and J by 6 bases, with 12 bases between. CDR3 size: 13 residues. In germline, CDR1 is GTSNPN, CDR2 SVGIG (reference sequence). CDR3 nucleotides: TGTGCCTGGAGTTTCAGGGGACCTGATACGCAGTATTTT. This gives the protein CAWSFRGPDTQYF.

The CDR3 loop is CASRDGDSRNSPLHF. CDR3 nucleotides: TGTGCCAGCAGGGATGGGGACAGTCGGAATTCACCCCTCCACTTT. The chain recombines TRBV2 with TRBJ1-6, with TRBD1 identical over 7 bases. Germline V CDR1 and CDR2: SNHLY, FYNNEI. This CDR3 region has 15 residues. The V gene end was trimmed by 6 bases and the J gene end by 7 bases; junction bases not matched to a gene: 9.

A few counts support this clone. V and J are TRBV9 and TRBJ2-1; 9 nucleotides agree with TRBD2. Trimming removed 3 bases from V and 10 bases from J; junction bases left unmatched: 11. The CDR3 extends over 15 amino acids. Germline V gene data show CDR1 as SGDLS and CDR2 as YYNGEE. In DNA form, the CDR3 reads TGTGCCAGCAGCGGACGACTAGCGGCCACAGGGGAGCAGTTCTTC. It codes for CASSGRLAATGEQFF.

The chain carries TRBV5-1 and TRBJ2-2; D may be TRBD1 (5 bases). The CDR3 runs to 14 residues. Germline CDR1 reads SGHRS; CDR2 reads YFSETQ. Trimming stripped 4 bases from V and 2 bases from J, with 9 bases between. The CDR3 nucleotides read TGCGCCAGCAGCATGGACATTAACACCGGGGAGCTGTTTTTT. Translation: CASSMDINTGELFF.

This clone was picked up one time. This rearrangement joins TRBV21-1 to TRBJ2-3; whether TRBD2, the table's D call, matches the DNA was not checked. TRBV21-1 is deemed a pseudogene. This CDR3 comprises 16 residues. CDR3 protein: CASSKALGGSTDTQYF. The CDR3 nucleotides are TGTGCCAGCAGCAAAGCGTTGGGGGGTAGCACAGATACGCAGTATTTT.

This chain uses TRBV19 with TRBJ1-5, with TRBD1 matching 7 bases. The CDR3 has 16 amino acids. The germline V gene has CDR1 LNHDA and CDR2 SQIVND (reference sequence). V shed 5 bases and J 2 bases; nucleotides not matched to a gene: 9. The chain's CDR3 is CASSPEGAWGNQPQHF. CDR3 DNA: TGTGCCAGTAGTCCCGAGGGGGCTTGGGGCAATCAGCCCCAGCATTTT.

The chain carries TRBV10-3 and TRBJ2-2; TRBD2 matches 8 bases. Germline V gene lookup returns CDR1 ENHRY and CDR2 SYGVKD. The CDR3 spans 16 residues. V was clipped by 6 bases and J by 5 bases; unmatched bases: 11. CDR3 DNA: TGTGCCATCAGAGGACTAGCCCCTAAAGTTACCGGGGAGCTGTTTTTT. It specifies CAIRGLAPKVTGELFF.

The CDR3 region has the DNA TGTGCCAGCAGTGTCTCCGGGACAGCGAGTCAGCCCCAGCATTTT. As protein: CASSVSGTASQPQHF. The chain links TRBV6-1 to TRBJ1-5; TRBD1 matches 7 bases. The CDR3 has 15 amino acids. Germline-derived CDR1 and CDR2 are MNHNS and SASEGT. With 4 bases clipped from V and 6 bases from J, the junction kept 9 bases outside the gene matches.

The chain links TRBV5-4 to TRBJ2-7, with 7 positions matching TRBD2. Trimming cost V 1 base and J 3 bases; bases outside gene matches: 13. This CDR3 comprises 17 residues. The germline V gene has CDR1 SGHNT and CDR2 YYREEE (reference sequence). CDR3 in amino acids: CASSLIPSGGSDYEQYF. In DNA, the CDR3 is TGTGCCAGCAGCTTGATCCCCTCTGGCGGGAGTGACTACGAGCAGTACTTC. The whole variable domain, filled in from reference TRBV5-4 and TRBJ2-7, reads ETGVTQSPTHLIKTRGQQVTLRCSSQSGHNTVSWYQQALGQGPQFIFQYYREEENGRGNFPPRFSGLQFPNYSSELNVNALELDDSALYLCASSLIPSGGSDYEQYFGPGTRLTVT.

This clone was observed a few times. At the DNA level, this CDR3 is encoded by other sequences in the same sample as well. The rearrangement links TRBV6-1 to TRBJ1-5; a weak D match, TRBD1 (6 bases). The length of the CDR3 is 14 residues. Germline V gene sequence: CDR1 MNHNS, CDR2 SASEGT. Trimming left V 5 bases short and J 5 bases short, with 13 bases between. The CDR3 loop is CASSKTGNYQPQHF. The DNA of the CDR3 is TGTGCCAGCAGTAAGACAGGTAACTATCAGCCCCAGCATTTT.

This chain links TRBV6-5 with TRBJ1-2; D is perhaps TRBD1 (5 bases). The germline CDR1 and CDR2 sequences are MNHEY and SVGAGI. The CDR3 extends over 16 amino acids. Trimming stripped 0 bases from V and 3 bases from J, with 14 bases between. In DNA form, the CDR3 reads TGTGCCAGCAGTTACTCGGGAACAGGAGGGGACTATGGCTACACCTTC. This gives the protein CASSYSGTGGDYGYTF.